One sample yielded the 5 T cell receptor beta chains listed below, sequenced in a study of OX40 agonist ivuxolimab in advanced cancers. Only in-frame clones appear in the TCRdb table, and some are missing; sequencing was by immunoSEQ multiplex PCR. The sample consists of around 40,000 clones, roughly four fifths of them appearing once. Specimen: CD4+ or CD8+ T cells sorted from blood, collected in a trial of the OX40 agonist ivuxolimab. These TCRs come from an adult with an advanced solid tumor such as melanoma, head and neck, liver or kidney cancer.

In nucleotides, the CDR3 is TGTGCCAGCAGTTTCCAACCGGACATTACCGGGGAGCTGTTTTTT. It translates to CASSFQPDITGELFF. V usage is TRBV27 and J usage is TRBJ2-2; possibly TRBD1 for D (5 bases). The CDR3 runs 15 residues. The germline V and J ends were trimmed by 3 bases and 5 bases, with 13 bases remaining between them. Germline V gene lookup returns CDR1 MNHEY and CDR2 SMNVEV (reference sequence).

This clone has only a few counts. The chain links TRBV6-5 to TRBJ1-4; 11 bases align to TRBD1. Trimming at V came to 6 bases and at J to 6 bases, leaving 6 bases not matched to a gene. In germline, CDR1 is MNHEY, CDR2 SVGAGI. This CDR3 is 15 amino acids long. CDR3 sequence reads: CASRGTGGSDEKLFF. DNA for the CDR3: TGTGCCAGCAGAGGGACAGGGGGTTCGGATGAAAAACTGTTTTTT.

J is TRBJ2-3 and V is TRBV21-1; TRBD1, the D gene given by the table, was not confirmed from the DNA. TRBV21-1 has pseudogene status. The CDR3 extends over 16 amino acids. CDR3 coding DNA: TGTGCCAGCAGCAAAGCCCTCGACAGAAATTTCGATACGCAGTATTTT. Encoded protein: CASSKALDRNFDTQYF.

This rearrangement joins TRBV27 to TRBJ2-7; D is perhaps TRBD2 (6 bases). Germline CDR1 and CDR2: MNHEY and SMNVEV (reference sequence). V lost 0 bases and J lost 5, with 14 bases in between. CDR3 length: 15 residues. The CDR3 reads CASSLSLGGPHEQYF. The CDR3 DNA reads as TGTGCCAGCAGTTTATCGCTGGGAGGACCCCACGAGCAGTACTTC.

The chain combines TRBV27 with TRBJ2-2; D is possibly TRBD1 (6 bases). Germline CDR1 and CDR2: MNHEY and SMNVEV (reference sequence). Trimming took 3 bases from V and 6 from J, leaving 14 bases between them. This CDR3 comprises 15 residues. The chain's CDR3 is CASSLNRVFPGELFF. The DNA of the CDR3 is TGTGCCAGCAGTTTGAACAGGGTATTCCCCGGGGAGCTGTTTTTT.